Shown below are 15 T cell receptor beta chains from a single sample sequenced in a study of blood T cell repertoires in COVID-19. Clones were read by immunoSEQ multiplex PCR, and TCRdb kept only the in-frame ones, dropping some. The sample holds about 67,000 clones, around 85% seen once. The sequenced sample was peripheral blood. Every receptor here comes from a man in his fifties or sixties with active COVID-19.

This clone appeared once. The genes are TRBV2 and TRBJ1-4; D is unclear. CDR3 length: 13 amino acids. Germline values: CDR1 SNHLY, CDR2 FYNNEI. Trimming took 2 bases from V and 7 from J, leaving 8 bases between them. The CDR3 spells CASSERGGEKLFF. The DNA for the CDR3 is TGTGCCAGCAGTGAACGAGGAGGTGAAAAACTGTTTTTT.

The chain links TRBV28 to TRBJ2-7; D is ambiguous. Trimming took off 6 bases at V and 4 bases at J, with 7 bases between the two ends. The CDR3 totals 11 residues. Germline CDR1 is MDHEN and CDR2 is SYDVKM. CDR3 nucleotide sequence: TGTGCCAGCAGCCCGTATTACGAGCAGTACTTC. Its protein is CASSPYYEQYF.

V usage is TRBV7-9 and J usage is TRBJ1-3; D gene unclear. V was trimmed by 5 bases and J by 0 bases, leaving 11 bases between them. Germline V gene lookup returns CDR1 SEHNR and CDR2 FQNEAQ (reference sequence). The CDR3 is 15 residues long. This chain's CDR3 is CASSPGVGSGNTIYF. CDR3 DNA sequence: TGTGCCAGCAGCCCCGGGGTGGGCTCTGGAAACACCATATATTTT.

The chain carries TRBV29-1 and TRBJ2-1; no reliable D call. The CDR3 extends over 15 amino acids. With 2 bases removed from V and 3 bases from J, the gap between germline ends came to 14 bases. Germline values: CDR1 SQVTM, CDR2 ANQGSEA. CDR3 protein: CSVENRRQLYNEQFF. CDR3 DNA sequence: TGCAGCGTTGAAAACCGCAGGCAACTCTACAATGAGCAGTTCTTC.

The J gene is TRBJ2-1, the V gene TRBV10-2; weak D call: TRBD2 (6 bases). The CDR3 has 12 amino acids. V was clipped by 6 bases and J by 6 bases, with 9 bases between them. The V gene's germline CDR1 is WSHSY and CDR2 SAAADI. The DNA for the CDR3 is TGCGCCAGCAGACTAGCATTCAATGAGCAGTTCTTC. This gives the protein CASRLAFNEQFF.

The V call is TRBV5-4, the J call TRBJ2-3, with 7 bases matching TRBD2. The CDR3 has 14 amino acids. J gave up 2 bases and V 4 bases, and 4 bases lay outside the gene matches. CDR1 and CDR2 from the germline V gene are SGHNT and YYREEE (reference sequence). CDR3 amino acids: CASSKGLDTDTQYF. DNA for the CDR3: TGTGCCAGCAGCAAAGGACTAGACACAGATACGCAGTATTTT.

The chain combines TRBV7-3 with TRBJ2-1; 7 bases align to TRBD1. Germline V lookup: CDR1 SGHTA, CDR2 FQGTGA. After removal of 2 bases from V and 3 bases from J, the junction contained 1 base not matched to a gene. The CDR3 spans 14 residues. CDR3 sequence (DNA): TGTGCCAGCAGCTTATCAGGGGGCTACAATGAGCAGTTCTTC. Residues: CASSLSGGYNEQFF.

The chain couples TRBV7-8 to TRBJ2-5, with TRBD1 matching 8 bases. The germline gives CDR1 SGHVS, CDR2 FQNEAQ. The CDR3 is made up of 17 amino acids. Trimming removed 1 base from V and 5 bases from J; junction bases left unmatched: 12. CDR3 protein: CASSLVLARGPWETQYF. As DNA, the CDR3 is TGTGCCAGCAGCTTAGTTTTGGCCAGGGGGCCGTGGGAGACCCAGTACTTC.

This chain joins TRBV9 and TRBJ2-7; weak D call: TRBD2 (6 bases). Germline lookup yields CDR1 SGDLS and CDR2 YYNGEE. The CDR3 has 15 amino acids. V was cut by 4 bases and J by 2 bases, with 16 bases left in between. CDR3 nucleotide sequence: TGTGCCAGCAGCTCCCTGCCCGGCGGGGCCTACGAGCAGTACTTC. The encoded protein is CASSSLPGGAYEQYF.

This clone occurred a few times. The rearrangement joins TRBV14 to TRBJ1-5; D gene uncertain. The germline gives CDR1 SGHDN, CDR2 FVKESK. The CDR3 sequence is 14 residues long. Trimming stripped 0 bases from V and 6 bases from J, with 9 bases between. The CDR3 sequence is CASSQEGGGQPQHF. CDR3 DNA: TGTGCCAGCAGCCAAGAAGGTGGAGGTCAGCCCCAGCATTTT.

CDR3 sequence (DNA): TGTGCCAGCAGCCGGGGACTAGCGGGAACCGGAACAGATACGCAGTATTTT. This encodes CASSRGLAGTGTDTQYF. The chain uses TRBV7-8 and TRBJ2-3; 13 bases fit TRBD2. After removal of 5 bases from V and 3 bases from J, the junction contained 8 bases not matched to a gene. The CDR3 extends over 17 amino acids. The germline CDR1 and CDR2 sequences are SGHVS and FQNEAQ.

The chain combines TRBV6-5 with TRBJ1-2; no firm D call. The CDR3 consists of 15 residues. The germline CDR1 and CDR2 sequences are MNHEY and SVGAGI. Trimming took off 5 bases at V and 3 bases at J, with 16 bases between the two ends. In nucleotides, the CDR3 is TGTGCCAGCAGTAATCGACAAACCGGGGACTATGGCTACACCTTC. Amino acid sequence: CASSNRQTGDYGYTF.

This rearrangement joins TRBV5-4 to TRBJ2-3, with D possibly being TRBD2 (6 bases). Germline V gene data show CDR1 as SGHNT and CDR2 as YYREEE (reference sequence). V was cut by 6 bases and J by 4 bases, with 21 bases left in between. The CDR3 contains 16 residues. The CDR3 DNA reads as TGTGCCAGCACCCTCGGCGGAGGGTCCCCGGCAGATACGCAGTATTTT. This codes for CASTLGGGSPADTQYF. Supplemented by reference TRBV5-4 and TRBJ2-3, the full variable domain reads ETGVTQSPTHLIKTRGQQVTLRCSSQSGHNTVSWYQQALGQGPQFIFQYYREEENGRGNFPPRFSGLQFPNYSSELNVNALELDDSALYLCASTLGGGSPADTQYFGPGTRLTVL.

This chain connects TRBV18 to TRBJ1-1; no reliable D call. The V gene lost 6 bases and the J gene lost 0 bases, with 8 bases spanning the gap. The CDR3 consists of 13 residues. Germline loops: CDR1 KGHSH, CDR2 LQKENI. The CDR3 DNA follows: TGTGCCAGCTCTCCCACACTGAACACTGAAGCTTTCTTT. It yields the protein CASSPTLNTEAFF.

J is TRBJ1-5 and V is TRBV28; no clear D gene. Germline V gene lookup returns CDR1 MDHEN and CDR2 SYDVKM. The CDR3 is made up of 13 amino acids. V was shortened by 3 bases and J by 6 bases, with 9 bases between the two germline ends. The CDR3 DNA is TGTGCCAGCAGTTTGAACGGGGTTCAGCCCCAGCATTTT. Amino acid sequence: CASSLNGVQPQHF.